Listed below are T cell receptor beta chains from one sample, sequenced in a study of T cell responses to AZD1222 COVID-19 vaccine. TCRdb's copy holds only in-frame clones and misses some; the assay was immunoSEQ multiplex PCR. Among around 110,000 clones, about 90% were seen once, and the ten largest hold approximately 4%. The sample consisted of peripheral blood, taken on day 0 of AZD1222 vaccination. The receptor source for this set is an adult in good health. Each CDR3 is given without its conserved first and last residue. Fields, in order: J gene, V gene, CDR3 protein.

>TRBJ1-1|TRBV18
ASSPLRGNKDTEAF
>TRBJ1-6|TRBV14
ASRLRWDSPLH
>TRBJ1-4|TRBV6-5
ASTPQSPGELF
>TRBJ2-6|TRBV5-1
ASREGAGSGANVLT
>TRBJ2-1|TRBV5-1
ASSLGSPHREDNEQF
>TRBJ1-1|TRBV6-2/TRBV6-3
ASSYHSGNTEAF
>TRBJ2-2|TRBV4-1
ASSHGTKNTGELF
>TRBJ1-5|TRBV6-2/TRBV6-3
ASSNRRDRVQPQH
>TRBJ1-1|TRBV5-1
ASSLVGGGTEAF
>TRBJ1-1|TRBV28
ASRLTRTGTPYGTEAF
>TRBJ1-5|TRBV15
ATSRPDGNQPQH
>TRBJ1-1|TRBV5-5
ASSFRQVVTEAF
>TRBJ2-5|TRBV21-1
ASSKDFGLAGMYQETQY
>TRBJ2-7|TRBV7-2
ASSLVSTSGGHEQY
>TRBJ2-5|TRBV18
ASSPRLQETQY
>TRBJ1-2|TRBV5-6
ASSFRTGGLGYT
>TRBJ1-5|TRBV4-3
ASSQDRVGQPQH
>TRBJ1-5|TRBV18
ASSQDRGQNQPQH
>TRBJ2-7|TRBV19
ASSNDRGGEQY
>TRBJ1-1|TRBV10-3
AISESGGSNTEAF
>TRBJ1-2|TRBV7-2
ASSLRGITNYGYT
>TRBJ2-4|TRBV4-2
ASSHPRQGQANIQY
>TRBJ2-1|TRBV15
ATSMGAGAGNEQF
>TRBJ1-4|TRBV30
AWSSEANEKLF
>TRBJ2-6|TRBV4-3
ASSPTGPLSGANVLT
>TRBJ2-1|TRBV7-7
ASSLGTSLGNEQF
>TRBJ2-7|TRBV6-5
ASSYSKGQGHYEQY
>TRBJ2-7|TRBV5-1
ASSSPPGQGAYEQY
>TRBJ2-1|TRBV4-3
ASSQDGGSYNEQF
>TRBJ2-1|TRBV27
ASHPTAPSTYNEQF
>TRBJ1-5|TRBV27
ASSFPSQPQH
>TRBJ2-3|TRBV2
ASSAVLRAGDTQY
>TRBJ1-1|TRBV27
ASRRDRNTEAF
>TRBJ1-2|TRBV5-1
ASSLEGDYGYT
>TRBJ2-7|TRBV28
ASSFPPYKVYEQY
>TRBJ1-2|TRBV7-9
ASSQGTYGYT
>TRBJ2-1|TRBV5-8
ASSFGVVQF
>TRBJ2-1|TRBV30
AWRSGLAGGGSSYNEQF
>TRBJ1-3|TRBV3-1/TRBV3-2
ASSQDTVSGNTIY
>TRBJ1-1|TRBV14
ASSQGPEAF
>TRBJ2-5|TRBV7-3
ASSSGSGRHETQY
>TRBJ2-3|TRBV13
ASRAGPPGTDTQY
>TRBJ1-5|TRBV6-2/TRBV6-3
ASSPPTPGRPQH
>TRBJ2-1|TRBV5-1
ASIAGQGSYNEQF
>TRBJ1-2|TRBV6-5
ASGDRGANYGYT
>TRBJ2-2|TRBV7-9
ASIHPSGKGTGELF
>TRBJ2-7|TRBV19
ASSFSVQREGRKY
>TRBJ2-1|TRBV5-4
ASSLQGSNEQF
>TRBJ1-5|TRBV19
ASHTSRGGGQPQH
>TRBJ1-1|TRBV6-2/TRBV6-3
ASSSGGNTEAF
>TRBJ1-2|TRBV6-5
ASRYSGIANYGYT
>TRBJ1-4|TRBV19
ASSMLVTGGEKLF
>TRBJ1-1|TRBV6-2/TRBV6-3
ASSPGNRRPDEAF